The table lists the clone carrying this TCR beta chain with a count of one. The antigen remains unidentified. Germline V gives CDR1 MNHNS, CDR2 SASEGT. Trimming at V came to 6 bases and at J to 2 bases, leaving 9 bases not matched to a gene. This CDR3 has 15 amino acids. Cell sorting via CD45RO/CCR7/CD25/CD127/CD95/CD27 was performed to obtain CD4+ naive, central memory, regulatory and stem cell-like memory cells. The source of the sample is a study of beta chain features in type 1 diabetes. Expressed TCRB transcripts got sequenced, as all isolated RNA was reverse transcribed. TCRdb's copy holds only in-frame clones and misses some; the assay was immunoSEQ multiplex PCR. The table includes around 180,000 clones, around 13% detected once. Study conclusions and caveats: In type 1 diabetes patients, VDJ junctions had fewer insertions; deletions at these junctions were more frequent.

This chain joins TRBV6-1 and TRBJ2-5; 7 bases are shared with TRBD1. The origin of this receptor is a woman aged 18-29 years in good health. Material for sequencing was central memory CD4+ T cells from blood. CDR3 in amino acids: CASRAIQGLQETQYF. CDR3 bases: TGTGCCAGCAGAGCGATACAGGGGTTACAAGAGACCCAGTACTTC.